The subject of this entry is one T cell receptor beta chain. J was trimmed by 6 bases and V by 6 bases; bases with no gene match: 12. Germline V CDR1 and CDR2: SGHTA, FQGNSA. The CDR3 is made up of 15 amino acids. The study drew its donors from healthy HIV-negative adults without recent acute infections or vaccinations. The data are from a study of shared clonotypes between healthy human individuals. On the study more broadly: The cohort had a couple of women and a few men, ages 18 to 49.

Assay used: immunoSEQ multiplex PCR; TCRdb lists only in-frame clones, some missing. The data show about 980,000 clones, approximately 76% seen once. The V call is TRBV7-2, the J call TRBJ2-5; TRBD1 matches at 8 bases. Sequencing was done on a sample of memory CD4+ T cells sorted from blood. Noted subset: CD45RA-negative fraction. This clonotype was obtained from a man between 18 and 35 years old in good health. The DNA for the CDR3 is TGTGCCAGCAGTTTACGGGGACAGGTCTCGCAGACCCAGTACTTC. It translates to CASSLRGQVSQTQYF.